A single sample gave rise to the 22 T cell receptor beta chains below, sequenced in a study of cytomegalovirus exposure and HLA in healthy donors. PCR involved 60 Vbeta and 13 Jbeta primers. Profiled with immunoSEQ multiplex PCR; TCRdb holds only in-frame clones, not every one. This table lists 35,000 or so clones. The material sequenced was PBMCs. All receptors derive from a man aged 40-55 years in good health and CMV-seropositive.

The rearrangement links TRBV18 to TRBJ2-7, with a possible D match to TRBD2 (6 bases). Germline V gene data show CDR1 as KGHSH and CDR2 as LQKENI. The CDR3 has 14 residues. V was cut by 1 base and J by 5 bases, with 12 bases left in between. CDR3 DNA: TGTGCCAGCTCACCACGAGGGGAGGTCGACGAGCAGTACTTC. Translating gives CASSPRGEVDEQYF.

The gene calls are TRBV5-4 and TRBJ1-1; a possible D gene is TRBD1 (5 bases). Per the germline V gene, CDR1 is SGHNT and CDR2 is YYREEE (reference sequence). CDR3 length: 16 residues. Trimming left V 0 bases short and J 3 bases short, with 15 bases between. The chain's CDR3 is CASSLALTRVDTEAFF. The DNA of the CDR3 is TGTGCCAGCAGCTTGGCCTTAACCAGGGTCGACACTGAAGCTTTCTTT.

The chain employs TRBV7-9 and TRBJ2-2; weak D call: TRBD2 (6 bases). Germline lookup yields CDR1 SEHNR and CDR2 FQNEAQ (reference sequence). Trimming removed 1 base at V and 5 bases at J, with 14 bases between. There are 16 residues in the CDR3. The CDR3 region is CASSLDTWEVTGELFF. Here the CDR3 DNA reads TGTGCCAGCAGCTTAGATACTTGGGAGGTAACCGGGGAGCTGTTTTTT.

The chain recombines TRBV2 with TRBJ2-5; D might be TRBD1 (6 bases). This CDR3 contains 14 residues. Germline assignment: CDR1 SNHLY and CDR2 FYNNEI. V gave up 6 bases and J gave up 0 bases, with 11 bases separating them. In nucleotides, the CDR3 is TGTGCCAGCAGCCCCGGACAGAACCAAGAGACCCAGTACTTC. This translates into CASSPGQNQETQYF.

This sequence joins TRBV6-5 and TRBJ2-7; 8 bases are shared with TRBD2. Unmatched junction bases numbered 5, after V lost 7 bases and J lost 6 bases. CDR3 size: 12 residues. The germline V gene encodes CDR1 MNHEY and CDR2 SVGAGI. The CDR3 DNA is TGTGCCAGCAAAGCGGGAGCGGGCGAGCAGTACTTC. As protein: CASKAGAGEQYF.

The chain couples TRBV4-1 to TRBJ2-5, with 7 positions matching TRBD1. TRBJ2-7 explains the end of the DNA better; the J call may be wrong. This CDR3 has 15 amino acids. The V gene's germline CDR1 is MGHRA and CDR2 YSYEKL. CDR3 residues: CASSHPDRFSYEQYF. The CDR3 DNA reads TGCGCCAGCAGCCACCCGGACAGGTTCTCCTACGAGCAGTACTTC.

The chain has TRBV6-6 and TRBJ1-5; tentative D call: TRBD1 (6 bases). The CDR3 length is 13 residues. V lost 5 bases and J lost 4, with 9 bases in between. Germline V gives CDR1 MNHNY, CDR2 SVGAGI (reference sequence). This CDR3 is CASSLGTNQPQHF. The CDR3 coding sequence is TGTGCCAGCAGTCTCGGGACAAATCAGCCCCAGCATTTT.

This chain uses TRBV15 with TRBJ1-5; possible D gene TRBD1, 5 bases. This CDR3 comprises 15 residues. V was cut by 0 bases and J by 5 bases, with 11 bases left in between. CDR1 is LNHNV, CDR2 YYDKDF, per germline (reference sequence). CDR3 DNA: TGTGCCACCAGCAGAGATGGAGGGGCGTATCAGCCCCAGCATTTT. It encodes CATSRDGGAYQPQHF.

The J gene is TRBJ2-7, the V gene TRBV21-1; TRBD1 is the table's D call, not checked against the DNA. TRBV21-1 is listed as a pseudogene. The CDR3 totals 13 residues. The CDR3 region is CASSKGQGHEQYF. The CDR3, as DNA: TGTGCCAGCAGCAAAGGACAGGGCCACGAGCAGTACTTC.

The rearrangement joins TRBV11-3 to TRBJ2-1; the D gene is possibly TRBD2 (5 bases). The CDR3 has 15 residues. CDR1 and CDR2 from the germline V gene are SGHNT and YENEEA. Deletions cut 1 base from V and 2 bases from J, with 9 bases between. The CDR3 is CASSLVRAAYNEQFF. The DNA of the CDR3 is TGTGCCAGCAGCTTAGTGCGGGCCGCCTACAATGAGCAGTTCTTC.

The J gene is TRBJ2-5, the V gene TRBV4-1, with 7 bases lining up with TRBD2. This CDR3 spans 15 amino acids. Germline V gene sequence: CDR1 MGHRA, CDR2 YSYEKL. With V trimmed by 0 bases and J by 6 bases, 7 bases remained unmatched. The CDR3 sequence is CASSQEGGSGKTQYF. CDR3 coding DNA: TGCGCCAGCAGCCAAGAGGGCGGGAGCGGGAAGACCCAGTACTTC.

The rearrangement joins TRBV6-5 to TRBJ1-2; 8 nucleotides line up with TRBD1. The germline gives CDR1 MNHEY, CDR2 SVGAGI. CDR3 size: 14 residues. The ends lost 5 bases at V and 3 bases at J; junction bases unmatched: 5. CDR3 nucleotide sequence: TGTGCCAGCAGTCGGACAGGGACCGACTATGGCTACACCTTC. Translated: CASSRTGTDYGYTF.

The chain has TRBV29-1 and TRBJ1-1; possibly TRBD1 for D (5 bases). The CDR3 loop spans 13 amino acids. V lost 4 bases to trimming and J lost 4 bases, with 13 bases between them. Germline loops: CDR1 SQVTM, CDR2 ANQGSEA. CDR3 residues: CSVAREGVTEAFF. The CDR3 DNA follows: TGCAGCGTTGCCAGGGAAGGGGTCACTGAAGCTTTCTTT.

The V and J genes are TRBV12-5 and TRBJ2-4, with 7 bases lining up with TRBD1. J was trimmed by 6 bases and V by 2 bases; bases with no gene match: 10. Germline assignment: CDR1 LGHNT and CDR2 FRNRAP. CDR3 size: 16 residues. CDR3 residues: CASGLTRTGRGNIQYF. DNA of the CDR3: TGTGCTAGTGGTTTGACCCGGACAGGTCGTGGAAACATTCAGTACTTC.

V gene TRBV4-1 combines with J gene TRBJ2-7; perhaps TRBD1 as D (5 bases). Per the germline V gene, CDR1 is MGHRA and CDR2 is YSYEKL. The CDR3 loop spans 15 amino acids. Trimming took 1 base from V and 5 from J, leaving 15 bases between them. The CDR3 region is CASSQGRQPLNEQYF. CDR3 sequence (DNA): TGCGCCAGCAGCCAAGGTCGACAGCCGCTCAACGAGCAGTACTTC.

The genes are TRBV28 and TRBJ1-1; 9 nucleotides align to TRBD1. After removal of 6 bases from V and 3 bases from J, the junction contained 14 bases not matched to a gene. Germline CDR1 reads MDHEN; CDR2 reads SYDVKM. The CDR3 spans 17 residues. CDR3 nucleotides: TGTGCCAGCAGCTCGCCGGGACAGGGATCGGGGCACACTGAAGCTTTCTTT. Translated, it gives CASSSPGQGSGHTEAFF.

The chain joins TRBV19 to TRBJ1-4; D is unclear. CDR1 LNHDA and CDR2 SQIVND come from the germline V gene (reference sequence). The CDR3 length is 16 residues. The V end was cut by 1 base, the J end by 7 bases, with 16 bases between. CDR3 in amino acids: CASSIVGVTGGEKLFF. For the CDR3, the DNA is TGTGCCAGTAGTATAGTCGGGGTTACGGGCGGTGAAAAACTGTTTTTT. The complete variable domain, with remaining parts taken from reference TRBV19 and TRBJ1-4, reads DGGITQSPKYLFRKEGQNVTLSCEQNLNHDAMYWYRQDPGQGLRLIYYSQIVNDFQKGDIAEGYSVSREKKESFPLTVTSAQKNPTAFYLCASSIVGVTGGEKLFFGSGTQLSVL.

This chain uses TRBV18 with TRBJ2-7, with 8 bases identical to TRBD1. CDR1 is KGHSH, CDR2 LQKENI, per germline. The CDR3 extends over 14 amino acids. The ends lost 3 bases at V and 6 bases at J; junction bases unmatched: 7. The CDR3 coding sequence is TGTGCCAGCTCACCCTCGACAGGGGTAAGCGAGCAGTACTTC. Protein sequence: CASSPSTGVSEQYF.

The CDR3 here is CASSLAGVVGEQYF. The CDR3 DNA follows: TGTGCCAGCAGCTTGGCGGGAGTTGTGGGCGAGCAGTACTTC. The chain carries TRBV7-2 and TRBJ2-7, with 7 bases fitting TRBD2. CDR3 length: 14 residues. V lost 3 bases, J lost 6 bases, and 8 bases stayed unmatched. CDR1 is SGHTA, CDR2 FQGNSA, per germline.

This rearrangement joins TRBV27 to TRBJ2-2; 7 positions match TRBD1. The germline gives CDR1 MNHEY, CDR2 SMNVEV (reference sequence). V dropped 1 base and J dropped 4; count of bases not matched to a gene: 0. The CDR3 consists of 14 residues. CDR3 region: CASSLYRGTGELFF. For the CDR3, the DNA is TGTGCCAGCAGTTTATACAGGGGCACCGGGGAGCTGTTTTTT.

Comment on this clone: Other DNA sequences of this sample code for an identical CDR3. The gene calls are TRBV19 and TRBJ2-7, with 9 nucleotides matching TRBD2. V shed 6 bases and J 1 base; nucleotides not matched to a gene: 4. The CDR3 has 14 amino acids. Germline V lookup: CDR1 LNHDA, CDR2 SQIVND (reference sequence). CDR3 DNA sequence: TGTGCCAGTAGCACTCTAGCGGGGTCCTACGAGCAGTACTTC. This sequence encodes CASSTLAGSYEQYF.

The chain employs TRBV6-5 and TRBJ2-5, with D perhaps TRBD1 (6 bases). The end of the DNA fits TRBJ2-7 better, so the J call may be wrong. The CDR3 contains 14 residues. CDR1 is MNHEY and CDR2 is SVGAGI in the germline V gene. CDR3 sequence: CASSYFVQGYEQYF. The CDR3 DNA is TGTGCCAGCAGTTACTTCGTACAGGGCTACGAGCAGTACTTC.